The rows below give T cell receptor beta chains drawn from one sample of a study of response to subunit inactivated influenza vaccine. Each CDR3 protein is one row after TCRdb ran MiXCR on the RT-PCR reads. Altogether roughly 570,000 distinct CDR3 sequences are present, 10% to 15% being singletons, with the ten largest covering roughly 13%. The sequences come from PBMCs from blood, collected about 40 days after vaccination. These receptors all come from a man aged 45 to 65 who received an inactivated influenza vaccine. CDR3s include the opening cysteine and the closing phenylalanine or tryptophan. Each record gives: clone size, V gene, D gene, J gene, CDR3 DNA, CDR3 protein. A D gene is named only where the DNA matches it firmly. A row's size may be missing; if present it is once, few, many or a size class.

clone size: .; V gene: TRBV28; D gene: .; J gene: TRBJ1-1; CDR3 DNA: TGTGCCAGCAGTTTACGAGGGAGAACTGAAGCTTTCTTT; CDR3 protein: CASSLRGRTEAFF
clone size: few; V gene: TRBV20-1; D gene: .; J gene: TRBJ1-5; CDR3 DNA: TGCAGTGCTAGAGATCATGGCAGGGGAAGCAATCAGCCCCAGCATTTT; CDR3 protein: CSARDHGRGSNQPQHF
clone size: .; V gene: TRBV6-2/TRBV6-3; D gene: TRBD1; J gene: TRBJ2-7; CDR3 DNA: TGTGCCAGCAGTTACTCAGGGGACAGCTCCTACGAGCAGTACTTC; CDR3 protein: CASSYSGDSSYEQYF
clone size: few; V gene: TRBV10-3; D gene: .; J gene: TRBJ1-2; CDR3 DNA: TGTGCCATCAGTGACAAGGGTACCTATGGCTACACCTTC; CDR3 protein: CAISDKGTYGYTF
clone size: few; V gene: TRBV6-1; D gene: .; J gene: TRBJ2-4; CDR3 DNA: TGTGCCAGCAACCCCGACATGACCAAAAACATTCAGTACTTC; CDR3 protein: CASNPDMTKNIQYF
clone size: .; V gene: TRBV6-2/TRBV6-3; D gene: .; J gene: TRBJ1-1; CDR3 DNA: TGTGCCAGCAGTCGTTTCGACGGGACTGAAGCTTTCTTT; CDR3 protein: CASSRFDGTEAFF
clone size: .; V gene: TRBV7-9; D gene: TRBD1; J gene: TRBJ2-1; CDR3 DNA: TGTGCCAAAGGACAGGGGGCTAATGAGCAGTTCTTC; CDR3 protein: CAKGQGANEQFF
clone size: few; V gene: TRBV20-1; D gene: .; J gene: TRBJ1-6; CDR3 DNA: TGCAGTGCGGGGGGGGGACGTAATTCACCCCTCCACTTT; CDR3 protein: CSAGGGRNSPLHF
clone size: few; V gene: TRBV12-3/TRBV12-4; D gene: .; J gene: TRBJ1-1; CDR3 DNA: TGTGCCAGCAGGTGGGACATCACTGAAGCTTTCTTT; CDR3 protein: CASRWDITEAFF
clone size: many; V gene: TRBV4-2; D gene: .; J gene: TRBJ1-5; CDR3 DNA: TGTGCCAGCAGCCTGACCGAAGGGAGAGGCAATCAGCCCCAGCATTTT; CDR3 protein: CASSLTEGRGNQPQHF
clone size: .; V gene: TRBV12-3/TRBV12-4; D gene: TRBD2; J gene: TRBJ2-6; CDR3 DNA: TGTGCCAGCAGTCACCCCACTAGCGCTGGGGCCAACGTCCTGACTTTC; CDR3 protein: CASSHPTSAGANVLTF
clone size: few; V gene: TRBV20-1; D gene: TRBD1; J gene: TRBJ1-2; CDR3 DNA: TGCAGTGCTACTAGAGGCGACAGGGGATACTATGGCTACACCTTC; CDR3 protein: CSATRGDRGYYGYTF
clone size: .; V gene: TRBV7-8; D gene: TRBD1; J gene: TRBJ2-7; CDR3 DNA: TGTGCCAGCAGCTTTCAGGGGGCAGTGGACGAGCAGTACTTC; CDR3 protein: CASSFQGAVDEQYF
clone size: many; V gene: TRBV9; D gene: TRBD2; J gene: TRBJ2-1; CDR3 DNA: TGTGCCAGCAGCGTAGTGGGCGGGAGCTCCTACAATGAGCAGTTCTTC; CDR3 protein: CASSVVGGSSYNEQFF
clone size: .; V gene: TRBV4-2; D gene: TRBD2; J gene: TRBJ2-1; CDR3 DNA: TGTGCCAGCAGCCACCGCGGGCAGGGGATAGCGGGGGGCAACAATGAGCAGTTCTTC; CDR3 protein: CASSHRGQGIAGGNNEQFF
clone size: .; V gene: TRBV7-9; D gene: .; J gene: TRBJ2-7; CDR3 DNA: TGTGCCAGCAGCTTACAGACTAGCTACGAGCAGTACTTC; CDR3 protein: CASSLQTSYEQYF
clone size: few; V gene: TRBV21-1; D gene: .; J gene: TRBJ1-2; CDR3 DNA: TGTGCCGCCCCCCCAGGGGCGTTACCTAGTGGCTACACCTTC; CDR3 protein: CAAPPGALPSGYTF
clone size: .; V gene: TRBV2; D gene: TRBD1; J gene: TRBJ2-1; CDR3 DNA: TGTGCCAGCAGTGGATATAGGGGGCGATCCTACAATGAGCAGTTCTTC; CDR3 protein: CASSGYRGRSYNEQFF
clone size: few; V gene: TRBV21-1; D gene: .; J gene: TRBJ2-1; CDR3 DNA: TGTGCCAGCAGCAATGGGGCAGGGGGCCTCAATGAGCAGTTCTTC; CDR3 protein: CASSNGAGGLNEQFF
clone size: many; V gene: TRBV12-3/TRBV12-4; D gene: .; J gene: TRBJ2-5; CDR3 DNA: TGTGCCAGCAGTTTACGGACGAACCAAGAGACCCAGTACTTC; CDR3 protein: CASSLRTNQETQYF
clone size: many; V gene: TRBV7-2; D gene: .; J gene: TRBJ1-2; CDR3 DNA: TGTGCCAGCAGCTTAGCGTTCAGGCAGGGCTATGGCTACACCTTC; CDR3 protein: CASSLAFRQGYGYTF
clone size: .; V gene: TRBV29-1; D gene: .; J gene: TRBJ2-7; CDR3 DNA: TGCAGCGTCGAAGAACTCTACGAGCAGTACTTC; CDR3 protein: CSVEELYEQYF
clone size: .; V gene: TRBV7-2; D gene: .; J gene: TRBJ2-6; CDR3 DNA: TGTGCCAGCGCTCCGAAGGCTGGGGCCAACGTCCTGACTTTC; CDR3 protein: CASAPKAGANVLTF
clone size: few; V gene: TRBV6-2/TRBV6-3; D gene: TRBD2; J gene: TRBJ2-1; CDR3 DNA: TGTGCCAGCATGAAGGGACTAGCGGAAAACAATGAGCAGTTCTTC; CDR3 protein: CASMKGLAENNEQFF
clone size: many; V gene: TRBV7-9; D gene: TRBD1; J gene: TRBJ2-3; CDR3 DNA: TGTGCCAGCAGCCGAGGGACAGGGGCTAGCACAGATACGCAGTATTTT; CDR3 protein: CASSRGTGASTDTQYF
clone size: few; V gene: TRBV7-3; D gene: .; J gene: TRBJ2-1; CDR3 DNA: TGTGCCAGCAGCATGACAGGTTTTTCCTACAATGAGCAGTTCTTC; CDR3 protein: CASSMTGFSYNEQFF
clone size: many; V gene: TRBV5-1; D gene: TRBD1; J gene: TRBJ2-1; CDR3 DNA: TGCGCCAGCAGCTTGACGACAGGGATCTACAATGAGCAGTTCTTC; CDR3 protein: CASSLTTGIYNEQFF
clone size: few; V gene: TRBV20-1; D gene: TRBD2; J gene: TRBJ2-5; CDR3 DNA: TGCAGTGCTAGAGGTCCTAGCGGGAAGGAGACCCAGTACTTC; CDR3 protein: CSARGPSGKETQYF
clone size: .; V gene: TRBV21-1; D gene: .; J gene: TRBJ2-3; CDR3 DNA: TGTGCCAGCATCTATCGGGGTAGAACGGGAGGTCCAAGCACAGATACGCAGTATTTT; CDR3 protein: CASIYRGRTGGPSTDTQYF
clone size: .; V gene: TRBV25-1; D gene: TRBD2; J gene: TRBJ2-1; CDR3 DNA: TGTGCCAGCAGTGCAACAACGGGACTAGGTTTCAATGAGCAGTTCTTC; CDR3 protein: CASSATTGLGFNEQFF
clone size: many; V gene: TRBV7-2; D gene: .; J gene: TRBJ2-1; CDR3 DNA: TGTGCCAGCAGACCAGGACCCTTCAATGAGCAGTTCTTC; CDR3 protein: CASRPGPFNEQFF
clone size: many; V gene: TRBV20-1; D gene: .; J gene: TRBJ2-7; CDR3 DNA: TGCAGTGCTAGACCTGCCGGGCGCGAGCAGTACTTC; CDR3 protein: CSARPAGREQYF
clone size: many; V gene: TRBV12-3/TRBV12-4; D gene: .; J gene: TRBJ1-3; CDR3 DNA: TGTGCCAGCAGTACGGGGGTCTCTGGAAACACCATATATTTT; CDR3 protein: CASSTGVSGNTIYF
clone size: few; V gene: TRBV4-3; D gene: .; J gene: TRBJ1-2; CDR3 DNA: TGCGCCAGCAGCCAAGAAATGGGATATTCAGTCTATGGCTACACCTTC; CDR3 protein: CASSQEMGYSVYGYTF
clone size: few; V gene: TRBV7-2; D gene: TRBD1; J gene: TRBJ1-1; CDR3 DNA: TGTGCCAGCAGCTTAGGTACAGGGGGGAACACTGAAGCTTTCTTT; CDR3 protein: CASSLGTGGNTEAFF
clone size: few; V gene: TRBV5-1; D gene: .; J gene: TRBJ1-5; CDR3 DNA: TGCGCCAGCAGCCAGGACGGGGTCCGGAACCAGCCCCAGCATTTT; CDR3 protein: CASSQDGVRNQPQHF
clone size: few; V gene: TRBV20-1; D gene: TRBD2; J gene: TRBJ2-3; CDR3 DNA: TGCAGTGCTAGATTTTTTGGGACTAGCGCGAGAAGCACAGATACGCAGTATTTT; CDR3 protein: CSARFFGTSARSTDTQYF
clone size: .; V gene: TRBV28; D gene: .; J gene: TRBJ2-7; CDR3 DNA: TGTGCCAGCAGTTCCCGAAAGGACAGTTTTGGCGAGCAGTACTTC; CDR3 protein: CASSSRKDSFGEQYF
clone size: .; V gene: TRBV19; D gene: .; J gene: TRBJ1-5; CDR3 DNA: TGTGCCAGTAGATTCTGGAACAGGCGGGATCAGCCCCAGCATTTT; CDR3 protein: CASRFWNRRDQPQHF
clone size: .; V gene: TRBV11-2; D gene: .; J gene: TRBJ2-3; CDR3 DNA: TGTGCCAGCAGCTTAGTCCAGGGGGCTCTAGCGGGGTCAGATACGCAGTATTTT; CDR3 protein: CASSLVQGALAGSDTQYF